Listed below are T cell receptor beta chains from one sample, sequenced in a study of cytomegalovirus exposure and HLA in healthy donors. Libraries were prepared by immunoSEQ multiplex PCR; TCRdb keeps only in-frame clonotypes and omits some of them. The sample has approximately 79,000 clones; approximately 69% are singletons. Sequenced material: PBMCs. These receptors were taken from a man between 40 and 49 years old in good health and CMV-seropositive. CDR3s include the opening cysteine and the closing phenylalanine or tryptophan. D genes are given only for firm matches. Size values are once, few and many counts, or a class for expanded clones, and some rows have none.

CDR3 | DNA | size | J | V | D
CASSSGLSRSYNEQFF | TGTGCCAGCAGTTCGGGACTGTCGCGTTCCTACAATGAGCAGTTCTTC | NA | TRBJ2-1 | TRBV27 | NA
CASSQGGTGGRETQYF | TGCGCCAGCAGCCAAGGGGGGACAGGGGGCAGGGAGACCCAGTACTTC | NA | TRBJ2-5 | TRBV4-1 | TRBD1
CASSFFLGGTDTQYF | TGTGCCAGCAGCTTCTTCCTGGGGGGAACAGATACGCAGTATTTT | NA | TRBJ2-3 | TRBV7-3 | NA
CASSLSHRDYGYTF | TGTGCCAGCAGTTTAAGTCACAGGGACTATGGCTACACCTTC | NA | TRBJ1-2 | TRBV28 | NA
CAWRRRLSGNTIYF | TGTGCCTGGAGGAGGAGGCTCTCTGGAAACACCATATATTTT | NA | TRBJ1-3 | TRBV30 | NA
CASSVKQGEVAEQFF | TGTGCCAGCAGCGTAAAACAGGGGGAGGTTGCTGAGCAGTTCTTC | once | TRBJ2-1 | TRBV9 | TRBD1
CASSVSGGSTGELFF | TGTGCCAGCAGTGTTAGCGGGGGGAGCACCGGGGAGCTGTTTTTT | NA | TRBJ2-2 | TRBV2 | TRBD2
CASSPGRRNSSYNEQFF | TGCGCCAGCAGCCCGGGAAGACGGAACAGCTCCTACAATGAGCAGTTCTTC | NA | TRBJ2-1 | TRBV4-1 | NA
CASNTGTATWVEQFF | TGTGCCAGCAACACCGGGACAGCGACTTGGGTTGAGCAGTTCTTC | once | TRBJ2-1 | TRBV5-8 | TRBD1
CAGESGTGINNEQFF | TGTGCCGGGGAGTCCGGGACTGGAATCAACAATGAGCAGTTCTTC | NA | TRBJ2-1 | TRBV2 | NA
CASSLQRGGSGDTQYF | TGTGCCAGCAGCTTGCAGCGGGGGGGCTCGGGAGATACGCAGTATTTT | NA | TRBJ2-3 | TRBV7-8 | TRBD2